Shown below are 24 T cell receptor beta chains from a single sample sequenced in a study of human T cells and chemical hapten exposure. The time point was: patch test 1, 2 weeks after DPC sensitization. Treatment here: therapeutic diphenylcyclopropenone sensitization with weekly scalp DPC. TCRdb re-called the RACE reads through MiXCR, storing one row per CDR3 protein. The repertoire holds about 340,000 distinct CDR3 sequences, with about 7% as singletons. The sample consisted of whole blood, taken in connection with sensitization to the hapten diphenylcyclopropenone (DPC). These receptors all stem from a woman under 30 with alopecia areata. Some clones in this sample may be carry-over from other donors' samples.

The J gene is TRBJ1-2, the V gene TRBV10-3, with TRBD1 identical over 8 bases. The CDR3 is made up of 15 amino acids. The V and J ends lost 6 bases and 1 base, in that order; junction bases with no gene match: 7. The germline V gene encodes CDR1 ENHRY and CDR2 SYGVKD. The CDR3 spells CAISDGGQGNYGYTF. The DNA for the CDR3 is TGTGCCATCAGCGACGGAGGACAGGGTAACTATGGCTACACCTTC.

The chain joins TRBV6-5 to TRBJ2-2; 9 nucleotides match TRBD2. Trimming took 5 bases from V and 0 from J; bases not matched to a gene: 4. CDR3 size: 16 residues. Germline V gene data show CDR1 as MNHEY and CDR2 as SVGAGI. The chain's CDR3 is CASSRGGAPNTGELFF. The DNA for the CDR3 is TGTGCCAGCAGTCGCGGGGGGGCCCCGAACACCGGGGAGCTGTTTTTT.

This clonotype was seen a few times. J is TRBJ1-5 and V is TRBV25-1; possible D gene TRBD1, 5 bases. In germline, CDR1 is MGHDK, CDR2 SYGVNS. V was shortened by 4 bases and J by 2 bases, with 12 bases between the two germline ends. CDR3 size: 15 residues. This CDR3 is CASSGGGGRNQPQHF. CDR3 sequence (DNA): TGTGCCAGCAGTGGGGGGGGAGGGCGCAATCAGCCCCAGCATTTT. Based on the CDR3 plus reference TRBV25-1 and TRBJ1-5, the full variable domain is EADIYQTPRYLVIGTGKKITLECSQTMGHDKMYWYQQDPGMELHLIHYSYGVNSTEKGDLSSESTVSRIRTEHFPLTLESARPSHTSQYLCASSGGGGRNQPQHFGDGTRLSIL.

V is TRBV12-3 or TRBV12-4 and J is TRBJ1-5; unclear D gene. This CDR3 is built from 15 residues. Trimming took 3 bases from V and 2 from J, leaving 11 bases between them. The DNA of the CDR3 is TGTGCCAGCAGTTTGGCGGGGAGTGGCAATCAGCCCCAGCATTTT. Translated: CASSLAGSGNQPQHF.

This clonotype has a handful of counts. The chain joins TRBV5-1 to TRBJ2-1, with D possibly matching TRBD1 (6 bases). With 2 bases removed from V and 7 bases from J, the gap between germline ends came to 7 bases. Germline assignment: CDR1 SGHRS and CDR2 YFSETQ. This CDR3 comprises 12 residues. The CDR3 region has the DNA TGCGCCAGCAGCTTCGACAGGAATGAGCAGTTCTTC. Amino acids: CASSFDRNEQFF.

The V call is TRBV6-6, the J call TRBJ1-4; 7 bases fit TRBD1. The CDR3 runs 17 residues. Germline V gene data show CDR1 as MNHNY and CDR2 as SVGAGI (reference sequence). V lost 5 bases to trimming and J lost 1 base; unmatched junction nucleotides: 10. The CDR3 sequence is CASSRPTGSLTNEKLFF. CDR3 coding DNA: TGTGCCAGCAGTCGACCGACAGGGAGTTTAACTAATGAAAAACTGTTTTTT.

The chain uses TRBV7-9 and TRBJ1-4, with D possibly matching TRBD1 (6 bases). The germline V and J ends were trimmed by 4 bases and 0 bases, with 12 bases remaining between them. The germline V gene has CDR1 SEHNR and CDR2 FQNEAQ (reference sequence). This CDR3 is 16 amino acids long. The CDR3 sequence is CASSWGLEATNEKLFF. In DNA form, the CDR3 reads TGTGCCAGCAGCTGGGGGCTCGAGGCAACTAATGAAAAACTGTTTTTT.

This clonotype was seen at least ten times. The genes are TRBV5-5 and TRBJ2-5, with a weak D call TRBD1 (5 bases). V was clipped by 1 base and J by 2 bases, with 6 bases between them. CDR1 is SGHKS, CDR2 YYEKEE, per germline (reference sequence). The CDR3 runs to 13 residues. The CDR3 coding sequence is TGTGCCAGCAGCTTGCCAGGGCAAGAGACCCAGTACTTC. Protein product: CASSLPGQETQYF. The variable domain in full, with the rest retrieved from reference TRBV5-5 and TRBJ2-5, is DAGVTQSPTHLIKTRGQQVTLRCSPISGHKSVSWYQQVLGQGPQFIFQYYEKEERGRGNFPDRFSARQFPNYSSELNVNALLLGDSALYLCASSLPGQETQYFGPGTRLLVL.

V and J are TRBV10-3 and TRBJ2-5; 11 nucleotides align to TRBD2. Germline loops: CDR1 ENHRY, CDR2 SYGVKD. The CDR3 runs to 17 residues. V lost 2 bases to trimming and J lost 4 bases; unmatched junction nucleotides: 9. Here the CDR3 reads CAISEQWTSGPRETQYF. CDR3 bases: TGTGCCATCAGTGAGCAATGGACTAGCGGGCCACGAGAGACCCAGTACTTC.

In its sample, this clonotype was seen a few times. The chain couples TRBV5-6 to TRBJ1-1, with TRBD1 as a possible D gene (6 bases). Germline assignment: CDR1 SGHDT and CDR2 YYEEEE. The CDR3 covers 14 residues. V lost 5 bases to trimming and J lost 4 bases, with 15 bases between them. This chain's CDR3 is CASSWGEGGTEAFF. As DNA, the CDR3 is TGTGCCAGCAGTTGGGGAGAGGGGGGCACTGAAGCTTTCTTT.

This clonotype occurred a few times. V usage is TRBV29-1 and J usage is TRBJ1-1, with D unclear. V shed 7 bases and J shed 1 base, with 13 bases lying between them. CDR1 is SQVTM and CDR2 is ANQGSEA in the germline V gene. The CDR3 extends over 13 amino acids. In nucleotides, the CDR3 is TGCAGCGCACGATCGGACCCGAACACTGAAGCTTTCTTT. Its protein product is CSARSDPNTEAFF.

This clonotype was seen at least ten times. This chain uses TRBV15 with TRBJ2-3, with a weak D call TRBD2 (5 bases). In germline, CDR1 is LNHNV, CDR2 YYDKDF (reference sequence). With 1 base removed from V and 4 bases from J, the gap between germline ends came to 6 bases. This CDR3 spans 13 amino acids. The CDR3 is CATSRVRADTQYF. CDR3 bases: TGTGCCACCAGCAGAGTGCGGGCAGATACGCAGTATTTT.

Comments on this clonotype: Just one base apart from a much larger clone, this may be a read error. The chain's CDR3 is CASSEDHIVSPLHF. The CDR3 region has the DNA TGTGCCAGCAGTGAAGACCATATTGTCTCACCCCTCCACTTT. The chain links TRBV6-1 to TRBJ1-6, with D hard to call. The CDR3 runs 14 residues. V was trimmed by 1 base and J by 10 bases, leaving 11 bases between them. Germline values: CDR1 MNHNS, CDR2 SASEGT.

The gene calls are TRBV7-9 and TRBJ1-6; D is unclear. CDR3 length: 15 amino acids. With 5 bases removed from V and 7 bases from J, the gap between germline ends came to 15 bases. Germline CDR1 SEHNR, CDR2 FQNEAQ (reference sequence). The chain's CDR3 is CASSESIRTNSPLHF. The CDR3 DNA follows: TGTGCCAGCAGCGAAAGTATACGGACGAATTCACCCCTCCACTTT.

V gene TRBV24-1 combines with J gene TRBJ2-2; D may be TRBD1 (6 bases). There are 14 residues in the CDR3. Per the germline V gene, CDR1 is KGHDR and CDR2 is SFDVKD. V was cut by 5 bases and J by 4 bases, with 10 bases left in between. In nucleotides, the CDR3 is TGTGCCACCAGTGGACAGGAAGGCACCGGGGAGCTGTTTTTT. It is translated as CATSGQEGTGELFF.

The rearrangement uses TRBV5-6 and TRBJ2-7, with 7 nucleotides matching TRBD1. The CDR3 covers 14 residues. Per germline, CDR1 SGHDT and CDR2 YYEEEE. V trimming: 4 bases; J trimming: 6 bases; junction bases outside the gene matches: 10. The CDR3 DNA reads TGTGCCAGCAGCCCCCGAGGGGGCAGTGTCGAGCAGTACTTC. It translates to CASSPRGGSVEQYF.

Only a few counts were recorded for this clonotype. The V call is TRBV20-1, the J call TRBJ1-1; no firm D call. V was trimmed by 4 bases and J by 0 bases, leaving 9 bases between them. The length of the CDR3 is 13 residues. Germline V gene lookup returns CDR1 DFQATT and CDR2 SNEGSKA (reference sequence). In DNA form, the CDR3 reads TGCAGTGCTAAGGTTACAGTGAACACTGAAGCTTTCTTT. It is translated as CSAKVTVNTEAFF.

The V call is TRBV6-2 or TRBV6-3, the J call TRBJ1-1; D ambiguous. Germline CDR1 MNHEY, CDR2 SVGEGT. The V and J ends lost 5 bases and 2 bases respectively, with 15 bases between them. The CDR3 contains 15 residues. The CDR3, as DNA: TGTGCCAGCAGTACCGCTGGGTCGTTCAACACTGAAGCTTTCTTT. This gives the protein CASSTAGSFNTEAFF.

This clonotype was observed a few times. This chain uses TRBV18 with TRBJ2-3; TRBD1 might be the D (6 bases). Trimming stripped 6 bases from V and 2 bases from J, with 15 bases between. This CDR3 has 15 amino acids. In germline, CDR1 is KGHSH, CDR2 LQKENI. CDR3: CASSPNRETTDTQYF. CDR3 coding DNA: TGTGCCAGCTCTCCTAACAGGGAGACCACAGATACGCAGTATTTT.

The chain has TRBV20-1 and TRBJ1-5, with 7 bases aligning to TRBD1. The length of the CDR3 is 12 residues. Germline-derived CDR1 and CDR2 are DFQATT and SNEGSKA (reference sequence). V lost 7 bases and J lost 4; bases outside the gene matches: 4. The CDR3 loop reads CSVQGPNQPQHF. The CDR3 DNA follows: TGCAGTGTACAGGGGCCTAATCAGCCCCAGCATTTT.

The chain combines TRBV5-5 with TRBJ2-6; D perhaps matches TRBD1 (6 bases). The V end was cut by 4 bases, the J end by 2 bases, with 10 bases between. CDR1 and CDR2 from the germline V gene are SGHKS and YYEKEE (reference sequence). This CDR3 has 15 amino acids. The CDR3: CASSIQGPGANVLTF. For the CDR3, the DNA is TGTGCCAGCAGCATACAGGGCCCTGGGGCCAACGTCCTGACTTTC.

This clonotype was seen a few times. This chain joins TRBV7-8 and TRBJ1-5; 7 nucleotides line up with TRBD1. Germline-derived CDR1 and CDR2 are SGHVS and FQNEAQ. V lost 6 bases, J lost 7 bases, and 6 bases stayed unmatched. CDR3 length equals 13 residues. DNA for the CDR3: TGTGCCAGCAGAGGACAGGCAGGCCAGCCCCAGCATTTT. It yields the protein CASRGQAGQPQHF.

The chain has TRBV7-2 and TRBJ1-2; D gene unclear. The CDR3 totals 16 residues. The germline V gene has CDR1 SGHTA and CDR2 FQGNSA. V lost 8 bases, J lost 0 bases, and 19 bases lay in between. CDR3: CASGSSQSSANYGYTF. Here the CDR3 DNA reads TGTGCCAGCGGTTCCTCCCAGAGCAGCGCTAACTATGGCTACACCTTC.

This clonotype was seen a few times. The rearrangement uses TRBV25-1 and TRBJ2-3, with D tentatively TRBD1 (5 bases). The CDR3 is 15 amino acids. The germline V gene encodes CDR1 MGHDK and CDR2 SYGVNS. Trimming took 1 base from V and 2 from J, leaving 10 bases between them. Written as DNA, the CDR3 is TGTGCCAGCAGTGAATCCGCGACAGCCACAGATACGCAGTATTTT. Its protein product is CASSESATATDTQYF.